This T cell receptor (beta chain) was captured in a study of T cells after yellow fever vaccination. Study outcomes and limitations: Most primary-vaccination clones reappeared after the booster (approximately 95% CD4, roughly 90% CD8).

In regard to this clonotype: What it binds is unknown.

TCRdb reprocessed the 5' RACE reads via MiXCR and lists one record per CDR3 protein. The repertoire includes around 310,000 distinct CDR3 sequences, 3.5% to 4.5% of them detected once, and approximately 19% sits in the top ten. The input for sequencing was PBMCs, taken 15 days after the yellow fever booster vaccination. This sequence originates from a man aged 18 to 30 who received the YFV17D yellow fever vaccine.

CDR3 DNA: TGTGCCAGCAGCCAACGGGGAGGGGAGACCCAGTACTTC. Protein sequence: CASSQRGGETQYF. The chain joins TRBV3-1 to TRBJ2-5; 7 nucleotides line up with TRBD2. Germline CDR1 and CDR2: LGHDT and YNNKEL (reference sequence). V shed 2 bases and J 5 bases; nucleotides not matched to a gene: 2. The CDR3 has 13 amino acids.